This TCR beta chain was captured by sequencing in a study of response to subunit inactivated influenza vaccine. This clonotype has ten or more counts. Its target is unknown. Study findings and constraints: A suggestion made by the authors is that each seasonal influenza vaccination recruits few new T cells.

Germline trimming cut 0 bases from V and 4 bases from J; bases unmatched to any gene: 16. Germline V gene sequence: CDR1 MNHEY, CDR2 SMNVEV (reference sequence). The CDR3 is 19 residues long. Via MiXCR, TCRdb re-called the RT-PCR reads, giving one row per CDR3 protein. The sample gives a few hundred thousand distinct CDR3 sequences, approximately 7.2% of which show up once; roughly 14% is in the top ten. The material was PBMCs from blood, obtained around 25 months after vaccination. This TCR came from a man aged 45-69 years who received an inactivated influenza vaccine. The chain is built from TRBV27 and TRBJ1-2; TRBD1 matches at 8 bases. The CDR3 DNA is TGTGCCAGCAGTTTATCATCTCGCCAGGGGGCGAGGTTTGGCTATGGCTACACCTTC. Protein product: CASSLSSRQGARFGYGYTF.